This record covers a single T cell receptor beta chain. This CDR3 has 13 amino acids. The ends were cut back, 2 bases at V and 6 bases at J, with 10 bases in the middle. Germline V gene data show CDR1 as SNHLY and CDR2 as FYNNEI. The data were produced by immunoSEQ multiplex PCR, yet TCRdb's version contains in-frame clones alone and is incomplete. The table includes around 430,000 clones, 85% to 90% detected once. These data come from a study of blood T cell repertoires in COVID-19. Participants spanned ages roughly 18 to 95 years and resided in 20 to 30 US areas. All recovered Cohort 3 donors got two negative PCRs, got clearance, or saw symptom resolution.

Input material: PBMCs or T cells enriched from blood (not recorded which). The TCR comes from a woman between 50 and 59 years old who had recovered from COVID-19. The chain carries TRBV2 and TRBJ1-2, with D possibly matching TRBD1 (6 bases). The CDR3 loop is CASSERQGNGYTF. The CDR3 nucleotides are TGTGCCAGCAGTGAAAGGCAGGGGAATGGCTACACCTTC.